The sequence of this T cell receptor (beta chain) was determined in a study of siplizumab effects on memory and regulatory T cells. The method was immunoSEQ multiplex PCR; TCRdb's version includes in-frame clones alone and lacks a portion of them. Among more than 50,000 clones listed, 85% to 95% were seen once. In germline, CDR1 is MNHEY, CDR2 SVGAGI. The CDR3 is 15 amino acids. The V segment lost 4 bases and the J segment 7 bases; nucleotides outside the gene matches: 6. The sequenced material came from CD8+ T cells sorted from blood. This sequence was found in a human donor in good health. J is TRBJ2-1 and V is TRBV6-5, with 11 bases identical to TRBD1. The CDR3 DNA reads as TGTGCCAGCAGTTCCCGGGACAGGGGGTGGAATGAGCAGTTCTTC. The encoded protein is CASSSRDRGWNEQFF.